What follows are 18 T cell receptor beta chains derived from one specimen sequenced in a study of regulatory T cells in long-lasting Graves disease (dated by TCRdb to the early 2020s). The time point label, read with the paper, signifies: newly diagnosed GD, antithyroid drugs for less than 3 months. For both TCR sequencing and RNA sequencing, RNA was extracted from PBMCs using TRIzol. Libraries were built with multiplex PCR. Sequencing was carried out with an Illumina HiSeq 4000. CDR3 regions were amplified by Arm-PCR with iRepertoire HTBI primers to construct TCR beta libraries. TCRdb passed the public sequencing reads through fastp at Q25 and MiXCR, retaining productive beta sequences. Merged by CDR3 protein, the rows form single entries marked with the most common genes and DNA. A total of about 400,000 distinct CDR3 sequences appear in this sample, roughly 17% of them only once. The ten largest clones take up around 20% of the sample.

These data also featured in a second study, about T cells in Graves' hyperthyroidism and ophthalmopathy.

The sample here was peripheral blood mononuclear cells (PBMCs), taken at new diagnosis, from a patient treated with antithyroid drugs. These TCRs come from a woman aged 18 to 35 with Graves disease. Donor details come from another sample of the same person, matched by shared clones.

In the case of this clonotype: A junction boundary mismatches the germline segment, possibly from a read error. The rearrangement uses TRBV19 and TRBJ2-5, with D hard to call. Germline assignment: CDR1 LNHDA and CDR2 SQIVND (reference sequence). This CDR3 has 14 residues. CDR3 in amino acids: CASSPPGLQEAQYF. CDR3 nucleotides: TGTGCCAGTAGTCCACCGGGCCTACAAGAGGCCCAGTACTTC.

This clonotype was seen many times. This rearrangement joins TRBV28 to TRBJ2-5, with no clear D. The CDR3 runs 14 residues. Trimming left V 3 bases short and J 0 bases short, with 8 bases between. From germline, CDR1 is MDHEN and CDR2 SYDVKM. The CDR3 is CASSLPGYQETQYF. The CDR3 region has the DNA TGTGCCAGCAGTTTGCCAGGCTACCAAGAGACCCAGTACTTC.

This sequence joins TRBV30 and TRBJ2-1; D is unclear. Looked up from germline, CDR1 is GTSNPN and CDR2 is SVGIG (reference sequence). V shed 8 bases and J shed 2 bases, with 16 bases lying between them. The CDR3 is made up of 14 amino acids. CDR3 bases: TGTGCCAGTAGTCTCCTAACCCCCTACAATGAGCAGTTCTTC. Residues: CASSLLTPYNEQFF.

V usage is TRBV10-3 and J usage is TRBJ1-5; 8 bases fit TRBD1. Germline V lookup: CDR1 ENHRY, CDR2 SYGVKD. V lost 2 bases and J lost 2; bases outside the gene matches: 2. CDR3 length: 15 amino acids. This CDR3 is CAISEAGGGNQPQHF. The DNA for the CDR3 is TGTGCCATCAGTGAGGCAGGGGGCGGCAATCAGCCCCAGCATTTT.

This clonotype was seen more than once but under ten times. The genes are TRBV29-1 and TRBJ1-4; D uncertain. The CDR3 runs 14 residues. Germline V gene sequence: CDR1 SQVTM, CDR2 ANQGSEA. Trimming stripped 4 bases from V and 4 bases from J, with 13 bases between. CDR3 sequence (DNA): TGCAGCGTTGGAATAGGGAGCAGTAATGAAAAACTGTTTTTT. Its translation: CSVGIGSSNEKLFF.

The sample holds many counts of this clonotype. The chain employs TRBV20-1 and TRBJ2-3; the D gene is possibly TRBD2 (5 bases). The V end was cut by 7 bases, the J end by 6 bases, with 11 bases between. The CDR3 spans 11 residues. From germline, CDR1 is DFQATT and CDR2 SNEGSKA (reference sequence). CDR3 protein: CSDVGGDTQYF. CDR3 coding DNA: TGCAGTGATGTAGGCGGGGATACGCAGTATTTT.

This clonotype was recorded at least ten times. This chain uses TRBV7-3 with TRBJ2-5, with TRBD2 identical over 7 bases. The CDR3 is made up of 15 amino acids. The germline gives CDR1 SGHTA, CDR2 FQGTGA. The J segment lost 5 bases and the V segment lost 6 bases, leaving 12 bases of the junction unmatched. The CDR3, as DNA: TGTGCCAGCAGACATAGGGCTAGCGGTGGGGAGACCCAGTACTTC. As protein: CASRHRASGGETQYF.

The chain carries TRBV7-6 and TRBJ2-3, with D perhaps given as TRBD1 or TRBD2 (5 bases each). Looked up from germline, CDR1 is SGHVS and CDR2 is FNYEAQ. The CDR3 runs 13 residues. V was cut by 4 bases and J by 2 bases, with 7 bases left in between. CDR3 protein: CASSWGNTDTQYF. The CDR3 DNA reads TGTGCCAGCAGCTGGGGGAACACAGATACGCAGTATTTT.

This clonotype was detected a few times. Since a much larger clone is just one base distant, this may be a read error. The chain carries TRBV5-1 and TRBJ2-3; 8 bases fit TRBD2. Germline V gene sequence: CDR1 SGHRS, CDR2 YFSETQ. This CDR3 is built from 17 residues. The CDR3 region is CASSLGPAGVDTGTQYF. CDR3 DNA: TGCGCCAGCAGCTTGGGCCCAGCGGGAGTTGACACAGGTACGCAGTATTTT.

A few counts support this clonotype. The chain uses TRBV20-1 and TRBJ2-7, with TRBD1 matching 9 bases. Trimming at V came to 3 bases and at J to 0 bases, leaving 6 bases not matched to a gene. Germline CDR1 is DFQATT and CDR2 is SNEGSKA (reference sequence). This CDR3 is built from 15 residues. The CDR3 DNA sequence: TGCAGTGCTAGGCGAGGACAGGGGTCCTCCTACGAGCAGTACTTC. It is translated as CSARRGQGSSYEQYF.

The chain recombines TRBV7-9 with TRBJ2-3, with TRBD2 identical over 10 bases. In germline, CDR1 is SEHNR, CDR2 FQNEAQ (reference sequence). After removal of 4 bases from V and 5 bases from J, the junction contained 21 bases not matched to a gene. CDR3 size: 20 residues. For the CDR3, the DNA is TGTGCCAGCAGCTCCCCCCCCTGGGGAACTAGCGGGGACTCCTTAGATACGCAGTATTTT. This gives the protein CASSSPPWGTSGDSLDTQYF.

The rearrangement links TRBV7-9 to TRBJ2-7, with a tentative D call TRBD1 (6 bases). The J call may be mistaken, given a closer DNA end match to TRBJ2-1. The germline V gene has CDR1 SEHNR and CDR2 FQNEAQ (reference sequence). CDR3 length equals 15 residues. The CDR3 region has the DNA TGTGCCAGCGGGCTTAGGACAGCCTCCTACAATGAGCAGTTCTTC. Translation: CASGLRTASYNEQFF.

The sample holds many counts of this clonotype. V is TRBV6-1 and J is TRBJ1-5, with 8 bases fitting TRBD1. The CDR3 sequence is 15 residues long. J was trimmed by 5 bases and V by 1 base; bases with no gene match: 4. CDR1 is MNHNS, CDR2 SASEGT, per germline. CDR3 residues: CASSEGAGGYQPQHF. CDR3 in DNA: TGTGCCAGCAGTGAAGGGGCAGGGGGCTATCAGCCCCAGCATTTT.

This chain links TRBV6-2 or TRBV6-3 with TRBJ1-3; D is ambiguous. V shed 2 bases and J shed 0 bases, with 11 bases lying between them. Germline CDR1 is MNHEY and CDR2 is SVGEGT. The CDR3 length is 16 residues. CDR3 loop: CASSYREISSGNTIYF. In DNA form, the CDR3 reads TGTGCCAGCAGTTACAGGGAAATCAGCTCTGGAAACACCATATATTTT.

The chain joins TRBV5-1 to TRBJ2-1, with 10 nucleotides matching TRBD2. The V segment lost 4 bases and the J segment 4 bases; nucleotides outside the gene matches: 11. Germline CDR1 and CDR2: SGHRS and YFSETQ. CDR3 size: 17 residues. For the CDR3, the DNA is TGCGCCAGCAGCAGCCAAGCGCTAGCGGGGGCGTACAATGAGCAGTTCTTC. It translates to CASSSQALAGAYNEQFF.

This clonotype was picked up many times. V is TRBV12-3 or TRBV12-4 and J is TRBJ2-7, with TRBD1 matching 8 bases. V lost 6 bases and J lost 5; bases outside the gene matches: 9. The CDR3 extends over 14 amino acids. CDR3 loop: CASREAGGGNEQYF. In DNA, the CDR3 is TGTGCCAGCAGGGAGGCAGGGGGCGGAAACGAGCAGTACTTC.

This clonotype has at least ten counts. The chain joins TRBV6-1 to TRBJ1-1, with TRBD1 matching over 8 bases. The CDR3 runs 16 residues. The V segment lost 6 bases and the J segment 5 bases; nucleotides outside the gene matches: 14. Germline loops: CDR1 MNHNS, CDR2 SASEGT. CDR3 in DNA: TGTGCCAGCAGCAACGCCCAGGGGGCGCGGAGGACTGAAGCTTTCTTT. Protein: CASSNAQGARRTEAFF.

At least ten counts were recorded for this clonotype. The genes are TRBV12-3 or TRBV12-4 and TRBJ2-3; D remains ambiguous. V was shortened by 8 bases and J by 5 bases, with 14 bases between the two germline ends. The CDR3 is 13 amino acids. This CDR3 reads CASQTHYIDTQYF. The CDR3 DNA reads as TGTGCCAGCCAAACCCACTACATAGATACGCAGTATTTT.